Each of the 17 T cell receptor beta chains below was sequenced from the same sample in a study of Ad26.COV2.S vaccination and SARS-CoV-2 variants. Stated treatment: some 20 received Ad26.COV2.S at low or high dose, single or two shots; about 5 received placebo; per-sample allocation not given. Samples were taken on day 63 after the first vaccine or placebo injection. Clones were read by immunoSEQ multiplex PCR, and TCRdb kept only the in-frame ones, dropping some. Of about half a million clones detected, 80% to 90% appear once; the ten largest clones hold 1.5% to 2%. Source: peripheral blood, taken in a trial of Ad26.COV2.S vaccine versus placebo. Receptors were obtained from a person aged 18 to 59 who received the Ad26.COV2.S COVID-19 vaccine or a placebo.

The CDR3 nucleotides read TGTGCCAGCAGCTTAGCTACCCCCGGGAGCGATAGCAATCAGCCCCAGCATTTT. Translated, it gives CASSLATPGSDSNQPQHF. V usage is TRBV7-2 and J usage is TRBJ1-5, with D hard to call. The germline V and J ends were trimmed by 0 bases and 0 bases, with 15 bases remaining between them. CDR1 is SGHTA, CDR2 FQGNSA, per germline. The CDR3 contains 18 residues.

The J gene is TRBJ2-1, the V gene TRBV3-1 (or the pseudogene TRBV3-2); no firm D call. Trimming took 2 bases from V and 8 from J, leaving 4 bases between them. Germline V lookup: CDR1 LGHDT, CDR2 YNNKEL (reference sequence). CDR3 size: 11 residues. The DNA of the CDR3 is TGTGCCAGCAGCCAATTCTATGAGCAGTTCTTC. As protein: CASSQFYEQFF.

The gene calls are TRBV3-1 (or the pseudogene TRBV3-2) and TRBJ2-7, with 7 nucleotides matching TRBD1. The CDR3 is made up of 15 amino acids. Per the germline V gene, CDR1 is LGHDT and CDR2 is YNNKEL (reference sequence). V trimming: 1 base; J trimming: 1 base; junction bases outside the gene matches: 4. DNA for the CDR3: TGTGCCAGCAGCCAAGGAGGACAGGCTTCCTACGAGCAGTACTTC. This translates into CASSQGGQASYEQYF.

The rearrangement uses TRBV7-2 and TRBJ2-2; no definite D call. The CDR3 runs 14 residues. Trimming took 5 bases from V and 4 from J, leaving 11 bases between them. CDR1 and CDR2 (germline): SGHTA, FQGNSA. The CDR3, as DNA: TGTGCCAGCAGCCCTCGACATTTCACCGGGGAGCTGTTTTTT. Its translation is CASSPRHFTGELFF.

This sequence joins TRBV12-3 or TRBV12-4 and TRBJ1-5; D not certain. The CDR3 is made up of 11 amino acids. The V and J ends lost 8 bases and 9 bases respectively, with 11 bases between them. CDR3 loop: CASGRPRPQHF. The DNA for the CDR3 is TGTGCCAGCGGACGCCCGCGGCCCCAGCATTTT.

The genes are TRBV6-6 and TRBJ1-4; 10 nucleotides agree with TRBD1. The germline gives CDR1 MNHNY, CDR2 SVGAGI (reference sequence). The CDR3 covers 15 residues. V was clipped by 5 bases and J by 6 bases; unmatched bases: 6. CDR3 residues: CASSHPGTGDEKLFF. In DNA form, the CDR3 reads TGTGCCAGCAGTCACCCCGGGACAGGGGATGAAAAACTGTTTTTT.

The CDR3 region has the DNA TGTGCCTGGAGTGTACGGACGCGGGGGGAGCTGTTTTTT. This gives the protein CAWSVRTRGELFF. This sequence joins TRBV30 and TRBJ2-2, with D uncertain. Germline CDR1 GTSNPN, CDR2 SVGIG (reference sequence). The V gene lost 0 bases and the J gene lost 8 bases, with 10 bases spanning the gap. The CDR3 is 13 amino acids.

The rearrangement uses TRBV9 and TRBJ1-6; D unclear. The germline CDR1 and CDR2 sequences are SGDLS and YYNGEE. V was trimmed by 4 bases and J by 9 bases, leaving 14 bases between them. The CDR3 consists of 14 residues. The CDR3 region is CASSSGPGGSPLHF. CDR3 DNA: TGTGCCAGCAGCTCCGGGCCCGGAGGTTCACCCCTCCACTTT.

Remarks on this clone: Other DNA sequences of this sample code for an identical CDR3. J is TRBJ2-7 and V is TRBV20-1; D gene unclear. Trimming removed 2 bases at V and 3 bases at J, with 5 bases between. Germline CDR1 reads DFQATT; CDR2 reads SNEGSKA (reference sequence). CDR3 size: 11 residues. This CDR3 is CSARSGYEQYF. CDR3 in DNA: TGCAGTGCTAGATCGGGCTACGAGCAGTACTTC.

The chain uses TRBV27 and TRBJ1-5; the match to TRBD1 covers 10 bases. This CDR3 is built from 19 residues. J gave up 9 bases and V 5 bases, and 22 bases lay outside the gene matches. In germline, CDR1 is MNHEY, CDR2 SMNVEV (reference sequence). CDR3 protein: CASSPNIPGTGARRRPQHF. The CDR3 region has the DNA TGTGCCAGCAGTCCCAACATCCCCGGGACAGGGGCACGCAGGAGGCCCCAGCATTTT.

The table lists this clone with a few counts. Other DNA sequences in this specimen translate into the identical CDR3. This chain uses TRBV7-9 with TRBJ1-1, with D unresolved. Deletions cut 1 base from V and 3 bases from J, with 3 bases between. Per germline, CDR1 SEHNR and CDR2 FQNEAQ (reference sequence). The CDR3 loop spans 12 amino acids. The CDR3, as DNA: TGTGCCAGCAGCTTAGAATACACTGAAGCTTTCTTT. It codes for CASSLEYTEAFF.

The chain combines TRBV28 with TRBJ1-2; possibly TRBD1 for D (6 bases). The CDR3 covers 15 residues. Between the trimmed V and J ends, which lost 6 bases and 5 bases, there was a span of 19 bases. The germline V gene encodes CDR1 MDHEN and CDR2 SYDVKM. CDR3 sequence: CASRDPVQGNYGYTF. The CDR3 bases are TGTGCCAGCAGGGACCCTGTACAGGGTAATTATGGCTACACCTTC.

This clone was seen a single time. The chain uses TRBV6-1 and TRBJ1-2, with TRBD1 identical over 7 bases. Germline values: CDR1 MNHNS, CDR2 SASEGT. Losses at the gene ends were 4 bases for V and 6 bases for J; bases not matched to a gene: 14. This CDR3 comprises 16 residues. CDR3 in amino acids: CASSGVDRVFRDGYTF. CDR3 DNA sequence: TGTGCCAGCAGTGGGGTAGACAGGGTTTTTCGGGATGGCTACACCTTC.

The rearrangement uses TRBV4-1 and TRBJ1-5; D unresolved. The V and J ends lost 3 bases and 1 base respectively, with 7 bases between them. CDR3 length equals 14 residues. Germline assignment: CDR1 MGHRA and CDR2 YSYEKL. CDR3 loop: CASSHPVSNQPQHF. CDR3 coding DNA: TGCGCCAGCAGCCACCCTGTAAGCAATCAGCCCCAGCATTTT.

The CDR3, as DNA: TGTGCCAGTAGCGCCAGGGGAAGGGAGACCCAGTACTTC. Amino acids: CASSARGRETQYF. This chain links TRBV19 with TRBJ2-5; perhaps TRBD1 as D (6 bases). The ends were cut back, 6 bases at V and 5 bases at J, with 13 bases in the middle. Germline values: CDR1 LNHDA, CDR2 SQIVND (reference sequence). The CDR3 sequence is 13 residues long.

This chain connects TRBV15 to TRBJ2-3, with 7 bases fitting TRBD2. The J segment lost 2 bases and the V segment lost 0 bases, leaving 11 bases of the junction unmatched. Germline CDR1 is LNHNV and CDR2 is YYDKDF (reference sequence). The CDR3 has 18 residues. The CDR3 is CATSRDPRASGSTDTQYF. Written as DNA, the CDR3 is TGTGCCACCAGCAGAGATCCCAGGGCTAGCGGATCCACAGATACGCAGTATTTT. Drawing the rest from reference TRBV15 and TRBJ2-3, the complete variable domain is DAMVIQNPRYQVTQFGKPVTLSCSQTLNHNVMYWYQQKSSQAPKLLFHYYDKDFNNEADTPDNFQSRRPNTSFCFLDIRSPGLGDTAMYLCATSRDPRASGSTDTQYFGPGTRLTVL.

The rearrangement joins TRBV7-2 to TRBJ1-5; D is undetermined. V was shortened by 0 bases and J by 4 bases, with 10 bases between the two germline ends. Germline values: CDR1 SGHTA, CDR2 FQGNSA. CDR3 size: 15 residues. This chain's CDR3 is CASSLALVKNQPQHF. DNA for the CDR3: TGTGCCAGCAGCTTAGCCCTGGTAAAAAATCAGCCCCAGCATTTT. The full variable domain, completed using reference TRBV7-2 and TRBJ1-5, is GAGVSQSPSNKVTEKGKDVELRCDPISGHTALYWYRQSLGQGLEFLIYFQGNSAPDKSGLPSDRFSAERTGGSVSTLTIQRTQQEDSAVYLCASSLALVKNQPQHFGDGTRLSIL.